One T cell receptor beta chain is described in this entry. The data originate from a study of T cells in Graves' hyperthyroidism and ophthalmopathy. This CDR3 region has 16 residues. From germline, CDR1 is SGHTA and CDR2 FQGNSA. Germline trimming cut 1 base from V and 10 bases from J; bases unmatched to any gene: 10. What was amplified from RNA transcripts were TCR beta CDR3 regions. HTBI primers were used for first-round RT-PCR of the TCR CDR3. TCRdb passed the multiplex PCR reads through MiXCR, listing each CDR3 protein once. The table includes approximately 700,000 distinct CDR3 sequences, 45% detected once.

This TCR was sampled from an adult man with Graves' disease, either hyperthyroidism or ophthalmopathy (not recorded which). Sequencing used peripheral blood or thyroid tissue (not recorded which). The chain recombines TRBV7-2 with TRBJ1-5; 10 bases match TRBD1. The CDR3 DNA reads TGTGCCAGCAGCTTAGGGTCCGGGACAGGGGACTATCCCCAGCATTTT. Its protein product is CASSLGSGTGDYPQHF.